Shown below are 6 T cell receptor beta chains from a single sample sequenced in a study of cytomegalovirus exposure and HLA in healthy donors (TCRdb year 2017). The library came from the immunoSEQ multiplex PCR assay. The clones in this table, taken by TCRdb from immuneACCESS, are in-frame only. Not every clone is retained; where verified, under half of the shortfall comes from an unresolved V gene, and the cause of the rest is unknown. This sample holds about 140,000 clones; roughly 86% were observed only once. The top ten hold roughly 1.4% of the sample. The sequencing sample was made of PBMCs. These receptors were taken from a woman aged 25-40 years in good health and CMV-seronegative.

J is TRBJ2-7 and V is TRBV7-6; D perhaps matches TRBD1 (6 bases). The CDR3 has 16 amino acids. Trimming took off 5 bases at V and 1 base at J, with 18 bases between the two ends. From germline, CDR1 is SGHVS and CDR2 FNYEAQ. In DNA, the CDR3 is TGTGCCAGCAGCCCTTACCCGACAGGAACTTCCTACGAGCAGTACTTC. This codes for CASSPYPTGTSYEQYF.

The rearrangement uses TRBV11-2 and TRBJ2-7; D gene uncertain. The germline V gene encodes CDR1 SGHAT and CDR2 FQNNGV. Between the trimmed V and J ends, which lost 0 bases and 3 bases, there was a span of 9 bases. The CDR3 is 14 amino acids. CDR3 amino acids: CASSLDMLVYEQYF. The DNA of the CDR3 is TGTGCCAGCAGCTTAGATATGTTAGTCTACGAGCAGTACTTC.

V gene TRBV6-6 combines with J gene TRBJ1-1; possibly TRBD1 for D (5 bases). Germline values: CDR1 MNHNY, CDR2 SVGAGI (reference sequence). Trimming removed 6 bases from V and 12 bases from J, with 23 bases in between. The CDR3 contains 14 residues. The CDR3 coding sequence is TGTGCCAGCAGCCCGGAAAAGACAGTTCCCGTTCCTTTCTTT. Amino acids: CASSPEKTVPVPFF.

The V gene is TRBV28, the J gene TRBJ2-7, with 11 bases that match TRBD2. The CDR3 is 14 amino acids. From germline, CDR1 is MDHEN and CDR2 SYDVKM. V trimming: 7 bases; J trimming: 4 bases; junction bases outside the gene matches: 6. The CDR3 nucleotides are TGTGCCAGCACCCTCACTAGCGGGGGATACGAGCAGTACTTC. The encoded protein is CASTLTSGGYEQYF.

The genes are TRBV4-2 and TRBJ2-1, with a possible D match to TRBD2 (5 bases). Trimming took off 5 bases at V and 2 bases at J, with 7 bases between the two ends. Germline CDR1 LGHNA, CDR2 YNFKEQ. The CDR3 sequence is 13 residues long. This chain's CDR3 is CASSSGTYNEQFF. The CDR3 DNA is TGTGCCAGCAGCTCCGGGACCTACAATGAGCAGTTCTTC.

This chain joins TRBV23-1 and TRBJ1-5; D remains unclear. TRBV23-1 is filed as an ORF, its function uncertain. Deletions cut 5 bases from V and 6 bases from J, with 20 bases between. The CDR3 loop spans 16 amino acids. The CDR3 loop is CASSNQIYRQVQPQHF. The DNA for the CDR3 is TGCGCCAGCAGTAACCAAATTTATCGCCAGGTTCAGCCCCAGCATTTT.